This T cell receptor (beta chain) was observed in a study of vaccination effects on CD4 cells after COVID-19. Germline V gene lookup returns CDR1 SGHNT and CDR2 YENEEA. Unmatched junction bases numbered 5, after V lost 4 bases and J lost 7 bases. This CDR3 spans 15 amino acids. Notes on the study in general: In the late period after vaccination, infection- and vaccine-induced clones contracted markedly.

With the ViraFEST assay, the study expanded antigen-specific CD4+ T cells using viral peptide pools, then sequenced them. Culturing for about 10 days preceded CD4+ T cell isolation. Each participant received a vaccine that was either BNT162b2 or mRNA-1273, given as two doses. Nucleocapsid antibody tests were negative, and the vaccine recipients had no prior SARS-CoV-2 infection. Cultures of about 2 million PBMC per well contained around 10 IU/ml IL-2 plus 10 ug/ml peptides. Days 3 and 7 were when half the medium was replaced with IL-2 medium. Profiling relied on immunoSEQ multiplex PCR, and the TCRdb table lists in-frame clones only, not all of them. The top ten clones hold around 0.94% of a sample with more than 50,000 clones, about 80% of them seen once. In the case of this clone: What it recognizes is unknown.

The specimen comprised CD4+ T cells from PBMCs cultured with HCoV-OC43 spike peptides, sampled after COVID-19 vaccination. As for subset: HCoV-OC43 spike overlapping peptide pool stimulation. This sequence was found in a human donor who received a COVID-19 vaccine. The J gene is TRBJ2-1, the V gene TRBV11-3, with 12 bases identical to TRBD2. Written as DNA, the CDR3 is TGTGCCAGCAGCTGGACTAGCGGGACCCCTAATGAGCAGTTCTTC. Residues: CASSWTSGTPNEQFF. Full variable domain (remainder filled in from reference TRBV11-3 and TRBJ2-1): EAGVVQSPRYKIIEKKQPVAFWCNPISGHNTLYWYLQNLGQGPELLIRYENEEAVDDSQLPKDRFSAERLKGVDSTLKIQPAELGDSAVYLCASSWTSGTPNEQFFGPGTRLTVL.